The 7 T cell receptor beta chains below all came from one sample that was sequenced in a study of shared clonotypes between healthy human individuals. Using immunoSEQ multiplex PCR, the repertoire was profiled, and TCRdb retains in-frame clones only, with some absent. The top ten hold more than 0.1% of the sample, which has millions of clones, roughly 94% seen once. The sequenced sample was naive CD4+ T cells sorted from blood. The subset denotes: CD45RA+ positively selected. These receptor sequences come from a young man in good health.

V gene TRBV6-6 combines with J gene TRBJ2-7; D is perhaps TRBD2 (6 bases). The germline V gene encodes CDR1 MNHNY and CDR2 SVGAGI (reference sequence). The CDR3 contains 13 residues. The V gene lost 5 bases and the J gene lost 4 bases, with 12 bases spanning the gap. The CDR3 DNA follows: TGTGCCAGCAGTCAATGGGGAGGATACGAGCAGTACTTC. It yields the protein CASSQWGGYEQYF.

The chain links TRBV4-1 to TRBJ2-3; TRBD1 or TRBD2 may be the D gene (6 bases each). The CDR3 loop spans 18 amino acids. Trimming took off 3 bases at V and 1 base at J, with 20 bases between the two ends. The V gene's germline CDR1 is MGHRA and CDR2 YSYEKL. CDR3 nucleotides: TGCGCCAGCAGCCATTTTGATCGAGGAGGGGGGCGCACAGATACGCAGTATTTT. As protein: CASSHFDRGGGRTDTQYF.

The chain recombines TRBV2 with TRBJ2-3, with 15 positions matching TRBD2. This CDR3 region has 19 residues. The ends lost 7 bases at V and 2 bases at J; junction bases unmatched: 13. In germline, CDR1 is SNHLY, CDR2 FYNNEI. CDR3 sequence reads: CASKRFGTSGGLLTDTQYF. The CDR3 DNA reads TGTGCCAGCAAACGGTTCGGGACTAGCGGGGGGCTGCTCACAGATACGCAGTATTTT.

This chain links TRBV10-3 with TRBJ1-6; D unresolved. Trimming cost V 3 bases and J 8 bases, with 8 bases left between them. Germline-derived CDR1 and CDR2 are ENHRY and SYGVKD. The CDR3 contains 13 residues. The CDR3 sequence: CAISDLSYSPLHF. CDR3 DNA sequence: TGTGCCATCAGTGATCTGTCTTATTCACCCCTCCACTTT.

The chain uses TRBV6-1 and TRBJ1-2; tentatively, D is TRBD1 (5 bases). Between the trimmed V and J ends, which lost 6 bases and 4 bases, there was a span of 18 bases. Germline CDR1 and CDR2: MNHNS and SASEGT. This CDR3 spans 15 amino acids. CDR3 in amino acids: CASSGPGRGSYGYTF. The CDR3 nucleotides read TGTGCCAGCAGCGGGCCAGGGAGAGGGAGCTATGGCTACACCTTC.

About this clone itself: The same CDR3 is also encoded by other DNA sequences in this sample. The V and J genes are TRBV10-3 and TRBJ2-7; D gene uncertain. From germline, CDR1 is ENHRY and CDR2 SYGVKD. V lost 2 bases to trimming and J lost 3 bases, with 8 bases between them. There are 13 residues in the CDR3. The chain's CDR3 is CAISEGQSYEQYF. The DNA of the CDR3 is TGTGCCATCAGTGAGGGGCAGAGCTACGAGCAGTACTTC.

The V and J genes are TRBV10-2 and TRBJ2-1; D could derive from TRBD1 or TRBD2 (5 bases each). CDR1 is WSHSY and CDR2 is SAAADI in the germline V gene. V lost 4 bases, J lost 7 bases, and 5 bases lay in between. This CDR3 spans 11 amino acids. The CDR3 DNA reads as TGCGCCAGCAGTGGGGGGAATGAGCAGTTCTTC. This codes for CASSGGNEQFF.